One and the same sample provided the 19 T cell receptor beta chains below, sequenced in a study of OX40 agonist ivuxolimab in advanced cancers. Libraries were prepared by immunoSEQ multiplex PCR; TCRdb keeps only in-frame clonotypes and omits some of them. The data show tens of thousands of clones, roughly 80% seen once. Specimen: CD4+ or CD8+ T cells sorted from blood, collected in a trial of the OX40 agonist ivuxolimab. Every receptor here comes from an adult with an advanced solid tumor such as melanoma, head and neck, liver or kidney cancer.

This sequence joins TRBV30 and TRBJ2-1; D may match TRBD1 or TRBD2 (5 bases each). Germline V lookup: CDR1 GTSNPN, CDR2 SVGIG (reference sequence). The CDR3 runs to 17 residues. Trimming pared 2 bases from V and 1 base from J, leaving 18 bases between. The CDR3 nucleotides are TGTGCCTGGAGTACTACTGTGTCCGGGGCATCCTACAATGAGCAGTTCTTC. This translates into CAWSTTVSGASYNEQFF.

The chain is built from TRBV6-5 and TRBJ2-7; TRBD2 is a possible D gene (7 bases). With 5 bases removed from V and 1 base from J, the gap between germline ends came to 15 bases. Germline V gives CDR1 MNHEY, CDR2 SVGAGI. The CDR3 consists of 15 residues. The CDR3 sequence is CASSISGGESYEQYF. CDR3 sequence (DNA): TGTGCCAGCAGTATCTCGGGGGGCGAATCCTACGAGCAGTACTTC.

The rearrangement uses TRBV5-6 and TRBJ2-3; TRBD1 matches at 9 bases. The V and J ends lost 4 bases and 3 bases, in that order; junction bases with no gene match: 6. The length of the CDR3 is 15 residues. In germline, CDR1 is SGHDT, CDR2 YYEEEE. For the CDR3, the DNA is TGTGCCAGCAGCCCTACAGGGGGCAGGACAGATACGCAGTATTTT. Translation: CASSPTGGRTDTQYF.

The chain carries TRBV5-4 and TRBJ2-3; 9 positions match TRBD2. With V trimmed by 3 bases and J by 6 bases, 11 bases remained unmatched. The germline CDR1 and CDR2 sequences are SGHNT and YYREEE (reference sequence). The CDR3 extends over 16 amino acids. The CDR3 loop reads CASSSRQRGAGDTQYF. In nucleotides, the CDR3 is TGTGCCAGCAGCTCGCGCCAGCGGGGGGCAGGGGATACGCAGTATTTT.

V gene TRBV7-2 combines with J gene TRBJ1-1, with D perhaps TRBD1 (5 bases). Germline V CDR1 and CDR2: SGHTA, FQGNSA. The CDR3 is made up of 13 amino acids. Between the trimmed V and J ends, which lost 2 bases and 1 base, there was a span of 5 bases. CDR3 sequence reads: CASSLQGNTEAFF. As DNA, the CDR3 is TGTGCCAGCAGCTTACAGGGGAACACTGAAGCTTTCTTT.

The chain links TRBV5-5 to TRBJ1-1; the D gene is possibly TRBD1 (6 bases). The length of the CDR3 is 16 residues. V was shortened by 4 bases and J by 0 bases, with 16 bases between the two germline ends. Germline V gene lookup returns CDR1 SGHKS and CDR2 YYEKEE (reference sequence). The CDR3 region has the DNA TGTGCCAGCAGCGTAGGGACAAGAATTCTGAACACTGAAGCTTTCTTT. Its protein product is CASSVGTRILNTEAFF.

V usage is TRBV14 and J usage is TRBJ2-1; 12 nucleotides agree with TRBD2. CDR1 and CDR2 from the germline V gene are SGHDN and FVKESK. V gave up 5 bases and J gave up 7 bases; unmatched junction bases: 9. CDR3 length: 16 amino acids. The CDR3 nucleotides read TGTGCCAGCAGCGATCTGACTAGCGGGAGTTGGAATGAGCAGTTCTTC. Amino acids: CASSDLTSGSWNEQFF.

J is TRBJ2-3 and V is TRBV6-1, with D possibly TRBD2 on 6 matching bases. Trimming pared 1 base from V and 4 bases from J, leaving 15 bases between. Germline CDR1 and CDR2: MNHNS and SASEGT. The CDR3 spans 16 residues. CDR3 region: CASSEGRSSSADTQYF. The DNA of the CDR3 is TGTGCCAGCAGTGAAGGGAGGAGTTCTAGCGCAGATACGCAGTATTTT.

The chain links TRBV4-3 to TRBJ2-1; tentatively, D is TRBD2 (5 bases). Germline lookup yields CDR1 LGHNA and CDR2 YSLEER. CDR3 length equals 16 residues. V lost 1 base and J 6 bases, leaving 16 bases between the germline ends. The DNA for the CDR3 is TGCGCCAGCAGCCAAGTTATTGCACACGAGGGCAATGAGCAGTTCTTC. Protein product: CASSQVIAHEGNEQFF.

The CDR3 nucleotides read TGTGCCAGCAGTTCTCAGACAGGGATAAATGAAAAACTGTTTTTT. This encodes CASSSQTGINEKLFF. The J gene is TRBJ1-4, the V gene TRBV2; 7 bases are shared with TRBD1. This CDR3 has 15 residues. The ends lost 5 bases at V and 5 bases at J; junction bases unmatched: 8. Germline CDR1 and CDR2: SNHLY and FYNNEI.

The gene calls are TRBV4-1 and TRBJ1-1, with D perhaps matching TRBD1 (6 bases). There are 15 residues in the CDR3. CDR1 and CDR2 (germline): MGHRA, YSYEKL. V lost 2 bases and J 1 base, leaving 11 bases between the germline ends. The CDR3 loop reads CASSQPTGRNTEAFF. CDR3 in DNA: TGCGCCAGCAGCCAACCGACAGGACGGAACACTGAAGCTTTCTTT.

This chain connects TRBV7-9 to TRBJ2-1; TRBD1 matches 10 bases. V trimming: 3 bases; J trimming: 8 bases; junction bases outside the gene matches: 10. The CDR3 totals 16 residues. The germline CDR1 and CDR2 sequences are SEHNR and FQNEAQ (reference sequence). The CDR3 is CASSFPPGTGDYEQFF. The CDR3 coding sequence is TGTGCCAGCAGCTTCCCCCCCGGGACAGGGGATTATGAGCAGTTCTTC.

The chain joins TRBV7-9 to TRBJ2-1, with 8 bases that match TRBD2. Germline V lookup: CDR1 SEHNR, CDR2 FQNEAQ (reference sequence). J gave up 7 bases and V 6 bases, and 8 bases lay outside the gene matches. The CDR3 spans 14 residues. CDR3 region: CASRPPSGYNEQFF. The CDR3 DNA reads TGTGCCAGCAGACCCCCTAGCGGGTATAATGAGCAGTTCTTC. Full variable domain (missing parts from reference TRBV7-9 and TRBJ2-1): DTGVSQNPRHKITKRGQNVTFRCDPISEHNRLYWYRQTLGQGPEFLTYFQNEAQLEKSRLLSDRFSAERPKGSFSTLEIQRTEQGDSAMYLCASRPPSGYNEQFFGPGTRLTVL.

In its sample, this clone was seen a few times. The rearrangement links TRBV5-1 to TRBJ2-7; possibly TRBD2 for D (5 bases). The CDR3 consists of 12 residues. Germline assignment: CDR1 SGHRS and CDR2 YFSETQ. Trimming took off 3 bases at V and 7 bases at J, with 11 bases between the two ends. The CDR3 region has the DNA TGCGCCAGCAGCTACGACCGCGGGGAGCAGTACTTC. This codes for CASSYDRGEQYF.

The chain couples TRBV5-1 to TRBJ2-7; the match to TRBD1 covers 9 bases. The germline gives CDR1 SGHRS, CDR2 YFSETQ. This CDR3 has 16 amino acids. V was clipped by 4 bases and J by 2 bases; unmatched bases: 10. In DNA form, the CDR3 reads TGCGCCAGCAGCCCTCGGGCGACAGGGGGGGCCTACGAGCAGTACTTC. This sequence encodes CASSPRATGGAYEQYF.

This clone was picked up one time. The rearrangement uses TRBV10-3 and TRBJ1-1; D remains ambiguous. CDR1 and CDR2 from the germline V gene are ENHRY and SYGVKD. The V gene lost 3 bases and the J gene lost 4 bases, with 12 bases spanning the gap. This CDR3 has 14 amino acids. CDR3 region: CAISDPARSTEAFF. In nucleotides, the CDR3 is TGTGCCATCAGTGACCCGGCACGGAGCACTGAAGCTTTCTTT.

The table lists this clone with a few counts. The V and J genes are TRBV5-4 and TRBJ2-1; 11 positions match TRBD2. V lost 0 bases to trimming and J lost 2 bases; unmatched junction nucleotides: 1. CDR3 length: 16 residues. Per the germline V gene, CDR1 is SGHNT and CDR2 is YYREEE (reference sequence). The CDR3 sequence: CASSLGSGGAYNEQFF. CDR3 nucleotide sequence: TGTGCCAGCAGCTTGGGTAGCGGGGGGGCCTACAATGAGCAGTTCTTC.

The chain joins TRBV7-9 to TRBJ1-1, with D unresolved. The germline CDR1 and CDR2 sequences are SEHNR and FQNEAQ (reference sequence). Trimming left V 1 base short and J 2 bases short, with 14 bases between. This CDR3 comprises 16 residues. CDR3 nucleotide sequence: TGTGCCAGCAGCTTAGAACTTATCCAGACTAACACTGAAGCTTTCTTT. Encoded protein: CASSLELIQTNTEAFF.

The chain carries TRBV6-6 and TRBJ1-1, with a tentative D call TRBD1 (6 bases). From germline, CDR1 is MNHNY and CDR2 SVGAGI (reference sequence). The CDR3 contains 15 residues. The V end lost 2 bases, the J end lost 3 bases, and 13 bases lay between the germline ends. DNA of the CDR3: TGTGCCAGCAGTTACGGGGGCATCTTTTACACTGAAGCTTTCTTT. Encoded protein: CASSYGGIFYTEAFF.